The 25 T cell receptor beta chains given below trace back to one sample, sequenced in a study of blood T cells in healthy people across ages. Alongside a J-beta primer mix, a sample-barcoded 5' primer served in a second PCR lasting roughly 7 to 11 cycles. TCRdb re-called the 5' RACE reads through MiXCR, storing one row per CDR3 protein. In the table there are about 1.8 million distinct CDR3 sequences, roughly 52% of which are singletons. Sequencing used blood. Receptors were obtained from a woman in her thirties or forties in good health.

This clonotype was observed at least ten times. The chain has TRBV13 and TRBJ2-5; the D call may be TRBD1 or TRBD2 (5 bases each). V gave up 4 bases and J gave up 3 bases, with 9 bases separating them. This CDR3 has 13 amino acids. CDR1 is PRHDT, CDR2 FYEKMQ, per germline (reference sequence). The CDR3, as DNA: TGTGCCAGCAGCTACGGGGCGAAAGAGACCCAGTACTTC. Translated, it gives CASSYGAKETQYF.

This clonotype turned up a few times. This chain joins TRBV29-1 and TRBJ2-5; possibly TRBD1 for D (5 bases). Germline assignment: CDR1 SQVTM and CDR2 ANQGSEA. The V end was cut by 4 bases, the J end by 3 bases, with 9 bases between. This CDR3 has 12 residues. CDR3 sequence reads: CSVGQIEETQYF. In DNA, the CDR3 is TGCAGCGTTGGACAGATAGAAGAGACCCAGTACTTC.

The V call is TRBV5-5, the J call TRBJ2-2; D ambiguous. The CDR3 is 13 amino acids. Germline CDR1 and CDR2: SGHKS and YYEKEE (reference sequence). Trimming stripped 4 bases from V and 0 bases from J, with 4 bases between. In nucleotides, the CDR3 is TGTGCCAGCAGCGAACCGAACACCGGGGAGCTGTTTTTT. Amino acids: CASSEPNTGELFF.

This clonotype turned up a few times. V is TRBV10-3 and J is TRBJ2-1; a possible D gene is TRBD2 (6 bases). V was clipped by 3 bases and J by 5 bases, with 14 bases between them. The CDR3 loop spans 15 amino acids. From germline, CDR1 is ENHRY and CDR2 SYGVKD. The DNA of the CDR3 is TGTGCCATCAGTGAAGGAGGGTCGTTGGACAATGAGCAGTTCTTC. Translated, it gives CAISEGGSLDNEQFF.

The CDR3 DNA sequence: TGTGCCAGCAGTTCCCAGGGCTGGGCTAACTATGGCTACACCTTC. It codes for CASSSQGWANYGYTF. The V gene is TRBV28, the J gene TRBJ1-2, with a tentative D call TRBD1 (5 bases). V lost 4 bases, J lost 0 bases, and 12 bases lay in between. CDR1 and CDR2 from the germline V gene are MDHEN and SYDVKM. The CDR3 is 15 amino acids.

The chain carries TRBV9 and TRBJ2-1, with TRBD2 matching over 11 bases. The CDR3 has 14 residues. Germline assignment: CDR1 SGDLS and CDR2 YYNGEE. With V trimmed by 3 bases and J by 9 bases, 5 bases remained unmatched. The CDR3 nucleotides are TGTGCCAGCAGCGGACTAGCGGGGATTGGTGAGCAGTTCTTC. Its translation: CASSGLAGIGEQFF.

The chain links TRBV19 to TRBJ2-5, with D maybe TRBD2 (6 bases). CDR3 length equals 15 residues. Germline values: CDR1 LNHDA, CDR2 SQIVND (reference sequence). Deletions cut 6 bases from V and 1 base from J, with 15 bases between. The CDR3 loop reads CASSSAGVTQETQYF. CDR3 bases: TGTGCCAGTAGCTCAGCGGGTGTGACCCAAGAGACCCAGTACTTC.

This sequence joins TRBV6-2 or TRBV6-3 and TRBJ2-4; 13 bases line up with TRBD2. The J call may be in error: the DNA end matches TRBJ2-7 better. The CDR3 is made up of 13 amino acids. CDR1 is MNHEY, CDR2 SVGEGT, per germline. The CDR3 spells CASWTSGSYEQYF. DNA for the CDR3: TGTGCCAGCTGGACTAGCGGGAGCTACGAGCAGTACTTC.

A note on this clonotype: With a much larger clone just one base away, this may be a read error. Written as DNA, the CDR3 is TGTACCAGCAGCTCAGGGGACGGAGGGGATACGCAGTATTTT. This sequence encodes CTSSSGDGGDTQYF. The chain joins TRBV7-2 to TRBJ2-3, with D perhaps TRBD1 or TRBD2 (6 bases each). The CDR3 spans 14 residues. The germline V gene has CDR1 SGHTA and CDR2 FQGNSA. V dropped 4 bases and J dropped 6 bases, with 14 bases sitting between them.

On this clonotype: An end of the junction does not agree with germline; a read error may underlie this. This chain uses TRBV11-2 with TRBJ2-3; D is undetermined. Per the germline V gene, CDR1 is SGHAT and CDR2 is FQNNGV. This CDR3 is built from 12 residues. The CDR3 here is CACSPHADTQYF. The CDR3 DNA sequence: TGTGCCTGCAGCCCCCATGCAGATACGCAGTATTTT.

The chain joins TRBV28 to TRBJ1-2, with D unclear. This CDR3 spans 12 amino acids. Looked up from germline, CDR1 is MDHEN and CDR2 is SYDVKM. V shed 4 bases and J shed 4 bases, with 7 bases lying between them. The CDR3 here is CASSSETYGYTF. The DNA for the CDR3 is TGTGCCAGCAGTTCCGAAACCTATGGCTACACCTTC.

CDR3 coding DNA: TGCGCCAGCAGCTGGGGCAGGGGCGCTTCGGCCGAGCAGTACTTC. Protein: CASSWGRGASAEQYF. V usage is TRBV5-1 and J usage is TRBJ2-4; D is perhaps TRBD1 (6 bases). The J call may be in error: the DNA end matches TRBJ2-7 better. Germline V gene lookup returns CDR1 SGHRS and CDR2 YFSETQ. CDR3 length equals 15 residues.

The V gene is TRBV4-2, the J gene TRBJ2-2; D possibly corresponds to TRBD1 (6 bases). V lost 1 base and J 4 bases, leaving 10 bases between the germline ends. The CDR3 spans 15 residues. Germline CDR1 is LGHNA and CDR2 is YNFKEQ. The CDR3 loop reads CASSQGQVTTGELFF. DNA for the CDR3: TGTGCCAGCAGCCAAGGACAGGTGACCACCGGGGAGCTGTTTTTT.

The chain joins TRBV5-1 to TRBJ2-5; TRBD2 aligns across 7 bases. Germline V gives CDR1 SGHRS, CDR2 YFSETQ. V lost 4 bases and J lost 2; bases outside the gene matches: 8. This CDR3 has 15 residues. CDR3 sequence reads: CASSARGTTQETQYF. CDR3 sequence (DNA): TGCGCCAGCAGCGCGCGGGGGACGACTCAAGAGACCCAGTACTTC.

The rearrangement links TRBV7-9 to TRBJ1-2; unclear D gene. Germline V gene lookup returns CDR1 SEHNR and CDR2 FQNEAQ (reference sequence). This CDR3 region has 15 residues. Trimming pared 0 bases from V and 1 base from J, leaving 9 bases between. Here the CDR3 reads CASSLAAIHNYGYTF. Written as DNA, the CDR3 is TGTGCCAGCAGCTTAGCAGCGATTCATAACTATGGCTACACCTTC.

In this sample, this clonotype turned up a few times. The chain combines TRBV6-1 with TRBJ2-1; tentative D call: TRBD1 (6 bases). CDR3 length: 14 amino acids. Trimming removed 4 bases from V and 2 bases from J, with 9 bases in between. Germline values: CDR1 MNHNS, CDR2 SASEGT. This CDR3 reads CASSAGQPYNEQFF. CDR3 coding DNA: TGTGCCAGCAGTGCCGGACAGCCCTACAATGAGCAGTTCTTC.

The rearrangement uses TRBV4-2 and TRBJ1-1; tentatively, D is TRBD1 (6 bases). The CDR3 has 16 amino acids. Germline assignment: CDR1 LGHNA and CDR2 YNFKEQ. V was pared by 1 base and J by 0 bases, with 12 bases between. The CDR3 nucleotides read TGTGCCAGCAGCCAAGGGACAGTGAACATGAACACTGAAGCTTTCTTT. Amino acids: CASSQGTVNMNTEAFF.

This clonotype was counted a few times. In nucleotides, the CDR3 is TGCGCCAGCAGCCAAGACCAGCGGGGGACCCAAGAGACCCAGTACTTC. Translating it yields CASSQDQRGTQETQYF. The chain links TRBV4-1 to TRBJ2-5; 8 nucleotides line up with TRBD2. The germline CDR1 and CDR2 sequences are MGHRA and YSYEKL. This CDR3 has 16 residues. V shed 0 bases, J shed 1 base, and the junction held 4 bases outside the gene matches.

V usage is TRBV4-2 and J usage is TRBJ1-2, with 8 bases identical to TRBD1. With V trimmed by 0 bases and J by 4 bases, 4 bases remained unmatched. This CDR3 spans 15 amino acids. Germline V gene lookup returns CDR1 LGHNA and CDR2 YNFKEQ. The CDR3 DNA follows: TGTGCCAGCAGCCAAGATTCGACAGGGGCCTATGGCTACACCTTC. It encodes CASSQDSTGAYGYTF.

This rearrangement joins TRBV28 to TRBJ1-5, with a tentative D call TRBD1 (6 bases). V shed 7 bases and J shed 6 bases, with 10 bases lying between them. Germline V gene sequence: CDR1 MDHEN, CDR2 SYDVKM. This CDR3 has 12 residues. CDR3: CASTQGGQPQHF. CDR3 nucleotide sequence: TGTGCCAGCACCCAAGGGGGTCAGCCCCAGCATTTT.

This clonotype has a handful of counts. The rearrangement joins TRBV12-3 or TRBV12-4 to TRBJ2-3; TRBD1 might be the D (5 bases). V gave up 6 bases and J gave up 2 bases, with 12 bases separating them. The CDR3 is 14 residues long. The CDR3 is CASSPWGHTDTQYF. As DNA, the CDR3 is TGTGCCAGCAGCCCCTGGGGCCACACAGATACGCAGTATTTT.

This clonotype appeared a few times. The rearrangement joins TRBV20-1 to TRBJ1-2; D perhaps matches TRBD1 (6 bases). CDR3 length equals 13 residues. Per the germline V gene, CDR1 is DFQATT and CDR2 is SNEGSKA (reference sequence). The CDR3 here is CTKVDSSAYGYTF. As DNA, the CDR3 is TGCACTAAGGTGGACAGCTCGGCCTATGGCTACACCTTC.

This clonotype was counted only a few times. This chain connects TRBV7-2 to TRBJ2-3, with D possibly being TRBD1 (6 bases). In germline, CDR1 is SGHTA, CDR2 FQGNSA. This CDR3 comprises 13 residues. Trimming pared 4 bases from V and 8 bases from J, leaving 13 bases between. The CDR3 reads CASSSKQGPTQYF. CDR3 bases: TGTGCCAGCAGCTCAAAACAGGGTCCTACGCAGTATTTT. The full variable domain, completed using reference TRBV7-2 and TRBJ2-3, is GAGVSQSPSNKVTEKGKDVELRCDPISGHTALYWYRQSLGQGLEFLIYFQGNSAPDKSGLPSDRFSAERTGGSVSTLTIQRTQQEDSAVYLCASSSKQGPTQYFGPGTRLTVL.

This clonotype was picked up many times. This chain joins TRBV29-1 and TRBJ2-3, with a tentative D call TRBD2 (5 bases). Looked up from germline, CDR1 is SQVTM and CDR2 is ANQGSEA. The V end was cut by 4 bases, the J end by 0 bases, with 5 bases between. The CDR3 consists of 12 residues. The CDR3 DNA follows: TGCAGCGTTGGAGGGAGCACAGATACGCAGTATTTT. Protein product: CSVGGSTDTQYF.

The chain combines TRBV21-1 with TRBJ2-3; the table names TRBD1, a call not compared with the DNA. TRBV21-1 is a pseudogene. This CDR3 is built from 15 residues. CDR3 amino acids: CASSKNRGLTDTQYF. CDR3 DNA: TGTGCCAGCAGCAAAAACAGGGGGCTCACAGATACGCAGTATTTT.